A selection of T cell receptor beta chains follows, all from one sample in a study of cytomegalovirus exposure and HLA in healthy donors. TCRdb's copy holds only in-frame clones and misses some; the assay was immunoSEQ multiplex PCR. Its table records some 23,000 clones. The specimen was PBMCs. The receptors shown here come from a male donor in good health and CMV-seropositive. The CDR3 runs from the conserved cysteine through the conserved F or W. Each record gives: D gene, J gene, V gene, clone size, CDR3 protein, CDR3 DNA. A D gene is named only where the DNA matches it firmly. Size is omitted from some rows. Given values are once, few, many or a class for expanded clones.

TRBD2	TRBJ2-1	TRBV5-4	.	CASSLVGASGMGNSYNEQFF	TGTGCCAGCAGCTTGGTTGGTGCTAGCGGGATGGGTAACTCCTACAATGAGCAGTTCTTC
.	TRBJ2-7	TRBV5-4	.	CASRGGPLSYEQYF	TGTGCCAGCAGGGGAGGCCCTCTCTCCTACGAGCAGTACTTC
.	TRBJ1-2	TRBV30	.	CAWSRPPKGYTF	TGTGCCTGGAGTCGTCCCCCTAAGGGCTACACCTTC
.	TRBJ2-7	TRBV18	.	CASSPSLGEQYF	TGTGCCAGCTCACCTAGCCTTGGCGAGCAGTACTTC
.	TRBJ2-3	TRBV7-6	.	CASSPVRESTDTQYF	TGTGCCAGCAGCCCTGTACGGGAGAGCACAGATACGCAGTATTTT
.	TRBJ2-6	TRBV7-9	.	CASSFALSGANVLTF	TGTGCCAGCAGCTTTGCGCTCTCTGGGGCCAACGTCCTGACTTTC
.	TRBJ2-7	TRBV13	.	CASSLGKSYEQYF	TGTGCCAGCAGCTTAGGAAAGAGCTACGAGCAGTACTTC
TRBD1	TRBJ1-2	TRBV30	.	CAWSRGLRNGYTF	TGTGCCTGGAGTAGGGGGCTGCGGAATGGCTACACCTTC
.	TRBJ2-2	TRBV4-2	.	CASSLISGGVVGELFF	TGTGCCAGCAGTCTTATTTCTGGCGGGGTGGTGGGGGAGCTGTTTTTT
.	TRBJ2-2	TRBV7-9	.	CASSLDWTGELFF	TGTGCCAGCAGCCTGGACTGGACCGGGGAGCTGTTTTTT
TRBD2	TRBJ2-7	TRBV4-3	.	CASSQDLAGGSSYEQYF	TGCGCCAGCAGCCAAGACCTAGCGGGAGGATCCTCCTACGAGCAGTACTTC
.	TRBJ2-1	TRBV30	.	CAWTPASGDNEQFF	TGTGCCTGGACCCCCGCCAGCGGCGACAATGAGCAGTTCTTC
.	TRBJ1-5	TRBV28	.	CASTVIGRGRQPQHF	TGTGCCAGCACCGTAATCGGCAGGGGAAGACAGCCCCAGCATTTT
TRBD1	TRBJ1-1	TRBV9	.	CASSVAGQGGGSTVNTEAFF	TGTGCCAGCAGCGTAGCTGGACAGGGTGGTGGGTCGACGGTGAACACTGAAGCTTTCTTT
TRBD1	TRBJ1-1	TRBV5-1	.	CASSFSQGGQTEAFF	TGCGCCAGCAGCTTTTCACAGGGGGGGCAGACTGAAGCTTTCTTT
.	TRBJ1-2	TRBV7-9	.	CASSFGEVLNTF	TGTGCCAGCAGCTTCGGGGAGGTCCTCAACACCTTC
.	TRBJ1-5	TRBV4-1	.	CASSQQPGFTNQPQHF	TGCGCCAGCAGCCAACAACCAGGGTTCACCAATCAGCCCCAGCATTTT
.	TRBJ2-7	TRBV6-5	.	CASSYDKTRPGYEQYF	TGTGCCAGCAGTTACGACAAGACAAGGCCTGGGTACGAGCAGTACTTC
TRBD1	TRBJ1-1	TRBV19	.	CASTTRETGIYTEAFF	TGTGCCAGTACCACGAGGGAGACAGGGATTTACACTGAAGCTTTCTTT
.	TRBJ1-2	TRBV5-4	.	CASSLGEEHYGYTF	TGTGCCAGCAGCTTGGGGGAGGAGCACTATGGCTACACCTTC
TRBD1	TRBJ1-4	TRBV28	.	CATGQGATNEKLFF	TGTGCCACCGGGCAGGGGGCTACTAATGAAAAACTGTTTTTT
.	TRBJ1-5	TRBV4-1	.	CASSQDTDYNQPQHF	TGCGCCAGCAGCCAAGACACGGACTACAATCAGCCCCAGCATTTT
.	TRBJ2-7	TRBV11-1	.	CASSPQGSSYEQYF	TGTGCCAGCAGCCCGCAGGGGAGCTCCTACGAGCAGTACTTC
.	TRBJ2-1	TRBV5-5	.	CASSLVAEFYNEQFF	TGTGCCAGCAGCTTAGTAGCGGAGTTCTACAATGAGCAGTTCTTC
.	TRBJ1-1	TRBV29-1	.	CSVASPGTEAFF	TGCAGCGTTGCCTCCCCGGGCACTGAAGCTTTCTTT
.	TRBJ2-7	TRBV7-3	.	CASSPAGGYEQYF	TGTGCCAGCAGCCCGGCGGGCGGGTACGAGCAGTACTTC
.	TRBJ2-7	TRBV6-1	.	CASAGAPAYEQYF	TGTGCCAGCGCAGGGGCGCCCGCCTACGAGCAGTACTTC
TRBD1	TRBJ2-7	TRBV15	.	CATSRDPGGSYEQYF	TGTGCCACCAGCAGAGATCCAGGGGGCTCCTACGAGCAGTACTTC
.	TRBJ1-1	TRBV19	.	CASSRQKNTEAFF	TGTGCCAGTAGTAGACAGAAGAACACTGAAGCTTTCTTT
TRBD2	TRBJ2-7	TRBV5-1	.	CASSPLGTSGSYEQSF	TGCGCCAGCAGCCCCCTAGGGACTAGCGGGAGCTACGAGCAGTCCTTC
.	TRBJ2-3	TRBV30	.	CAWSGRSTDTQYF	TGTGCCTGGAGTGGGAGAAGCACAGATACGCAGTATTTT
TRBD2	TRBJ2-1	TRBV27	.	CASSPRDYQVYNEQFF	TGTGCCAGCAGTCCCAGGGACTACCAAGTTTACAATGAGCAGTTCTTC
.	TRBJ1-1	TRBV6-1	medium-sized	CAGGEMNTEAFF	TGTGCCGGCGGAGAGATGAACACTGAAGCTTTCTTT
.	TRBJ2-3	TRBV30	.	CAWSVLQDTQYF	TGTGCCTGGAGTGTACTGCAAGATACGCAGTATTTT
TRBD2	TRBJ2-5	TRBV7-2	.	CASSIWTSGLRVTQYF	TGTGCCAGCAGCATATGGACTAGCGGGCTGAGGGTAACCCAGTACTTC
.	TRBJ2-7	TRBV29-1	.	CSVERHYEQYF	TGCAGCGTTGAGCGGCACTACGAGCAGTACTTC
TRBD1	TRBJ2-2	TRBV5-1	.	CASSVSGQGANTGELFF	TGCGCCAGCAGCGTGTCGGGACAGGGCGCGAACACCGGGGAGCTGTTTTTT
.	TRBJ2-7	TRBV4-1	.	CASSQEDMGFSYEQYF	TGCGCCAGCAGCCAAGAGGACATGGGGTTCTCCTACGAGCAGTACTTC
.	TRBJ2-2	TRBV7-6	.	CASSLGNRQHTGELFF	TGTGCCAGCAGCTTAGGAAACCGACAGCACACCGGGGAGCTGTTTTTT
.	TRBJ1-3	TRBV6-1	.	CASSEDGQTGNTIYF	TGTGCCAGCAGTGAAGATGGACAGACTGGAAACACCATATATTTT
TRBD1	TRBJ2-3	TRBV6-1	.	CASRASGTGADTQYF	TGTGCCAGCAGGGCCTCCGGGACAGGGGCAGATACGCAGTATTTT
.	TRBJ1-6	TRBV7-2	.	CASSPREDSPLHF	TGTGCCAGCAGCCCACGGGAGGACTCACCCCTACACTTT
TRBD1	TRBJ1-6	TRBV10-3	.	CAISGRGQNSPLHF	TGTGCCATCAGTGGCAGGGGGCAAAATTCACCCCTCCACTTT
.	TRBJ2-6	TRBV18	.	CASSPTGTASGANVLTF	TGTGCCAGCTCACCGACAGGTACGGCTTCAGGGGCCAACGTCCTGACTTTC
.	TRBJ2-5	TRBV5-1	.	CASSLGQIQETQYF	TGCGCCAGCAGCTTGGGACAGATCCAAGAGACCCAGTACTTC
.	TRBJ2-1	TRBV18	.	CASSPGIGIYNEQFF	TGTGCCAGCTCACCTGGTATCGGGATCTACAATGAGCAGTTCTTC
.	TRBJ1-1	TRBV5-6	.	CASSVSHTEAFF	TGTGCCAGCAGCGTTAGTCACACTGAAGCTTTCTTT
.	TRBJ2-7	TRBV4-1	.	CASSQDLTARSSYEQYF	TGCGCCAGCAGCCAAGATCTTACAGCCAGAAGCTCCTACGAGCAGTACTTC
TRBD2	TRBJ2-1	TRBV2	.	CASSEAPSGRGNNEQFF	TGTGCCAGCAGTGAAGCCCCCAGCGGGAGGGGTAACAATGAGCAGTTCTTC
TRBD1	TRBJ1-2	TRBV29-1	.	CSVDRPAGQGDGYTF	TGCAGCGTTGATCGCCCCGCCGGACAGGGCGATGGCTACACCTTC
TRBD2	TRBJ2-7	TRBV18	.	CASSPPTSKYEQYF	TGTGCCAGCTCACCACCGACTAGCAAATACGAGCAGTACTTC
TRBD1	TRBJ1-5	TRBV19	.	CASSVGQGVSNQPQHF	TGTGCCAGTAGTGTCGGACAGGGGGTTAGCAATCAGCCCCAGCATTTT
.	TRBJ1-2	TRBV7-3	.	CASSLNRVLGYTF	TGTGCCAGCAGCTTAAACAGGGTCTTGGGCTACACCTTC
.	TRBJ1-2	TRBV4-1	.	CASSQDLYKGRDYGYTF	TGCGCCAGCAGCCAAGATCTTTATAAGGGGCGAGACTATGGCTACACCTTC
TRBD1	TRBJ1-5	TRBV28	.	CASSPQGARGFQPQHF	TGTGCCAGCAGCCCCCAGGGGGCCAGGGGGTTTCAGCCCCAGCATTTT
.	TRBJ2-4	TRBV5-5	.	CASSWPGAKNIQYF	TGTGCCAGCAGCTGGCCGGGGGCCAAAAACATTCAGTACTTC
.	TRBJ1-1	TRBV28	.	CASTLGGTVEAFF	TGTGCCAGCACCTTGGGGGGGACGGTTGAAGCTTTCTTT
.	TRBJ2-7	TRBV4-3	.	CASSQDRTGRSYEQYF	TGCGCCAGCAGCCAAGATCGTACGGGTCGCTCCTACGAGCAGTACTTC
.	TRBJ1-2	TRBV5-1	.	CASSPTGGNYGYTF	TGCGCCAGCAGCCCGACAGGAGGTAACTATGGCTACACCTTC